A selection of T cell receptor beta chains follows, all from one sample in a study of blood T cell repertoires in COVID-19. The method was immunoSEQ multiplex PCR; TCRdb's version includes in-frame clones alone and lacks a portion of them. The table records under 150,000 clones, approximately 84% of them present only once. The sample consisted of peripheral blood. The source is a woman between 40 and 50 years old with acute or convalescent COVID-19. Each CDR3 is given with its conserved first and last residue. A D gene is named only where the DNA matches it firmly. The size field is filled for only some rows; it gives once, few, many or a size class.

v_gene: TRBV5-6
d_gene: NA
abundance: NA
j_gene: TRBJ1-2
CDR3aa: CASSSPTENPNYGYTF
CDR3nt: TGTGCCAGCAGCTCACCGACAGAAAACCCCAACTATGGCTACACCTTC

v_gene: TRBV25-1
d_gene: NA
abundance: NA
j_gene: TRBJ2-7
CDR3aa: CASSASSGSTYEQYF
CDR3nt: TGTGCCAGCAGTGCGTCCTCAGGGTCGACCTACGAGCAGTACTTC

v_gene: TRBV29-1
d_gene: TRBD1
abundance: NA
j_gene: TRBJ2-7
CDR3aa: CSVGGGTGNYEQYF
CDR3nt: TGCAGCGTTGGTGGGGGGACAGGGAACTACGAGCAGTACTTC

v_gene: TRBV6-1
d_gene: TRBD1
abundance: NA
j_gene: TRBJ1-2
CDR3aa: CASSESGRGRDGYTF
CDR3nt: TGTGCCAGCAGTGAATCTGGCAGGGGGCGCGATGGCTACACCTTC

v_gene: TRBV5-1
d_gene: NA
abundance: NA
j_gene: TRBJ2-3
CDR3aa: CASFRDTSQDTQYF
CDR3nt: TGCGCCAGCTTCCGGGACACCTCCCAAGATACGCAGTATTTT

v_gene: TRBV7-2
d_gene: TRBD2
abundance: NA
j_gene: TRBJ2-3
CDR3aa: CASSSLVYGGGTYF
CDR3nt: TGTGCCAGCAGCTCATTAGTTTACGGCGGGGGGACGTATTTT

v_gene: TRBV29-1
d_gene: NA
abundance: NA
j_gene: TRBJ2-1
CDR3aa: CSAPGVSYNEQFF
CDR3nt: TGCAGCGCACCCGGGGTCTCCTACAATGAGCAGTTCTTC

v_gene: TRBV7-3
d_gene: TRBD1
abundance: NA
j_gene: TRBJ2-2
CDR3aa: CASSSDRVTGELFF
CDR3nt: TGTGCCAGCAGCTCCGACAGGGTAACCGGGGAGCTGTTTTTT

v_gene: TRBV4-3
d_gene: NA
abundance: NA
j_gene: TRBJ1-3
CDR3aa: CASSQRTTGSAGNTIYF
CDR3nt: TGCGCCAGCAGCCAGCGTACGACAGGTTCGGCTGGAAACACCATATATTTT

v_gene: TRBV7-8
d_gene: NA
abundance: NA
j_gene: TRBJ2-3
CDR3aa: CASSLAQSNTQYF
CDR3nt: TGTGCCAGCAGCTTAGCGCAGTCAAATACGCAGTATTTT

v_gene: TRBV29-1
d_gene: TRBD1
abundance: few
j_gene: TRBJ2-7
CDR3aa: CSVEGQGDEHEQYF
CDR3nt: TGCAGCGTAGAGGGACAGGGGGACGAGCACGAGCAGTACTTC

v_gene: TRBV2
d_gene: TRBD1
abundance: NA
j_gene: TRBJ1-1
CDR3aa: CASSGQGATEAFF
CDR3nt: TGTGCCAGCAGTGGACAGGGGGCGACTGAAGCTTTCTTT

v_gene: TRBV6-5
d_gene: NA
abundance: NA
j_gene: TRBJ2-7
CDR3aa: CASHGRGRTYEQYF
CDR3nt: TGTGCCAGCCATGGCAGGGGCCGAACCTACGAGCAGTACTTC

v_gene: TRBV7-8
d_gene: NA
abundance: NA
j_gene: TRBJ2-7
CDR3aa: CASSLGSRVTASGQYF
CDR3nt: TGTGCCAGCAGCTTAGGGTCGCGGGTTACGGCTTCGGGGCAGTACTTC

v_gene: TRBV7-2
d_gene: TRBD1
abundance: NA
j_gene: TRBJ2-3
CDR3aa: CASSPLRTGVTDTQYF
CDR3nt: TGTGCCAGCAGCCCTTTGCGGACAGGGGTCACAGATACGCAGTATTTT

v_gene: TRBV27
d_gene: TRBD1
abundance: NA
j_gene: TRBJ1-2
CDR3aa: CASSLSPGTGNYGYTF
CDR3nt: TGTGCCAGCAGTTTATCCCCCGGGACAGGGAACTATGGCTACACCTTC

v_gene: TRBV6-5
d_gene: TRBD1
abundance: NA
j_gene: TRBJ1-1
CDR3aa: CASSPGQMNTEAFF
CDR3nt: TGTGCCAGCAGTCCGGGACAGATGAACACTGAAGCTTTCTTT

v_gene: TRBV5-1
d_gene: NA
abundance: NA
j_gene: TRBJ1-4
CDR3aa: CASSSGWNEKLFF
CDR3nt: TGCGCCAGCAGCTCCGGGTGGAATGAAAAACTGTTTTTT

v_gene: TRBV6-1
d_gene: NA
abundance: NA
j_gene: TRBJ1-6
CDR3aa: CASSERTDYGAPLHF
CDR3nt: TGTGCCAGCAGTGAAAGAACAGACTATGGCGCACCCCTCCACTTT

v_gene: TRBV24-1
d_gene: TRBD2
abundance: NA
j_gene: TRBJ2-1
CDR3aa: CATSEGGSYNEQFF
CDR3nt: TGTGCCACCAGTGAGGGGGGGTCCTACAATGAGCAGTTCTTC

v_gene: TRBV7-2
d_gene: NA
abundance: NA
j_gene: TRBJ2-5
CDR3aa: CASSAVEETQYF
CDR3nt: TGTGCCAGCAGCGCGGTAGAAGAGACCCAGTACTTC

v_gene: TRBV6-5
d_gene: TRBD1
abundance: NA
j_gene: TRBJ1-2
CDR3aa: CASSYGQGANYGYTF
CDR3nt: TGTGCCAGCAGTTACGGGCAGGGGGCTAACTATGGCTACACCTTC

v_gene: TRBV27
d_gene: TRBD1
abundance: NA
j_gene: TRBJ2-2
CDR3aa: CASSLATGVGAGELFF
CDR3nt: TGTGCCAGCAGTCTAGCGACAGGGGTGGGAGCCGGGGAGCTGTTTTTT

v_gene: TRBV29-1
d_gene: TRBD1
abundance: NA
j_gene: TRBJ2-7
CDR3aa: CSVRQGAYSYEQYF
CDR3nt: TGCAGCGTTCGGCAGGGGGCGTACTCCTACGAGCAGTACTTC

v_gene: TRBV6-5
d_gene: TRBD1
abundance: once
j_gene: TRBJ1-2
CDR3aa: CASSRTGGYGYTF
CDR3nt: TGTGCCAGCAGCCGAACAGGGGGCTATGGCTACACCTTC

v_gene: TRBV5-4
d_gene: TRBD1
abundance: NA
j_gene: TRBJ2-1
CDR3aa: CASSPGTGVQNEQFF
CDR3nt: TGTGCCAGCAGTCCTGGGACAGGGGTCCAAAATGAGCAGTTCTTC

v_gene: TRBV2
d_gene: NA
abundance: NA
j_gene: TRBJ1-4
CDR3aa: CASSKATVGEKLFF
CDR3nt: TGTGCCAGCAGTAAAGCGACAGTAGGGGAAAAACTGTTTTTT

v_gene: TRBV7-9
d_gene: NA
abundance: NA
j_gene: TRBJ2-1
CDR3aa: CASSRDSFNEQFF
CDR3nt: TGTGCCAGCAGCCGAGACAGTTTCAATGAGCAGTTCTTC

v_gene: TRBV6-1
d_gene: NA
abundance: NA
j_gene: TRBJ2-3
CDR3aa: CASSEYFRGGGAQYF
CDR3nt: TGTGCCAGCAGTGAATATTTTAGGGGCGGGGGCGCGCAGTATTTT

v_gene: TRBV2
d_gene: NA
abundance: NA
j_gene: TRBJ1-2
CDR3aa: CASRVGGSGLGYTF
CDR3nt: TGTGCCAGCAGGGTTGGGGGCTCCGGACTGGGCTACACCTTC

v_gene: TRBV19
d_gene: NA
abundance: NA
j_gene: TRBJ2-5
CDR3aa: CASSIEGGIQETQYF
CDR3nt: TGTGCCAGTAGTATAGAGGGAGGTATCCAAGAGACCCAGTACTTC

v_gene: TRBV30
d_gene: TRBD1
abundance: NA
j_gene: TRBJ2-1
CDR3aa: CAWRGTGSKSYNEQFF
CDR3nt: TGTGCCTGGAGGGGGACAGGGTCAAAGTCCTACAATGAGCAGTTCTTC

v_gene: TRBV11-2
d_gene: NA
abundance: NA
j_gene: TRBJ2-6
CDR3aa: CASSLGAGGTGANVLTF
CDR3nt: TGTGCCAGCAGCTTAGGGGCAGGGGGGACTGGGGCCAACGTCCTGACTTTC

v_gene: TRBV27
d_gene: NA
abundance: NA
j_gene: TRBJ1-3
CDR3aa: CASSLRRAGNTIYF
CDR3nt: TGTGCCAGCAGTTTACGGCGGGCTGGAAACACCATATATTTT

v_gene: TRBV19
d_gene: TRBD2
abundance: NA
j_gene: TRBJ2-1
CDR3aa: CASRAAGGPYNEQFF
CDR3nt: TGTGCCAGTAGGGCGGCGGGGGGTCCCTACAATGAGCAGTTCTTC

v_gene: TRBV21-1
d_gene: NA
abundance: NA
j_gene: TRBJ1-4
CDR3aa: CASSKGDRGANEKLFF
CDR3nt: TGTGCCAGCAGCAAAGGGGACAGGGGTGCTAATGAAAAACTGTTTTTT

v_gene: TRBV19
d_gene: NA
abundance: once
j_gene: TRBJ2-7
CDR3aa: CASSHRVHEQYF
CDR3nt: TGTGCCAGTAGCCACAGGGTCCACGAGCAGTACTTC

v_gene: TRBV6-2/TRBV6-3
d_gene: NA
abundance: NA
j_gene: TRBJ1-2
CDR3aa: CASSYPGSGYGYTF
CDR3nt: TGTGCCAGCAGTTACCCAGGGTCTGGGTATGGCTACACCTTC

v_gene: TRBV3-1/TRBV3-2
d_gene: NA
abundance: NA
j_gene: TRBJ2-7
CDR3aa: CASSPYGGAYEQYF
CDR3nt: TGTGCCAGCAGCCCCTACGGCGGCGCCTACGAGCAGTACTTC

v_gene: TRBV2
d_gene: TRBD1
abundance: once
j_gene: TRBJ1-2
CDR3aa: CASRGQGTYGYTF
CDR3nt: TGTGCCAGCAGAGGACAGGGGACCTATGGCTACACCTTC

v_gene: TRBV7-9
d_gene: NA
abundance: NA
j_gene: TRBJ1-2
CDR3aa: CASRSESYGYTF
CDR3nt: TGTGCCAGCAGGTCAGAAAGCTATGGCTACACCTTC

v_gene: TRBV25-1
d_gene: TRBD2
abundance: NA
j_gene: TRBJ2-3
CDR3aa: CASSPREGLAMTDTQYF
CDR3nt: TGTGCCAGCAGTCCCCGAGAGGGACTAGCGATGACAGATACGCAGTATTTT

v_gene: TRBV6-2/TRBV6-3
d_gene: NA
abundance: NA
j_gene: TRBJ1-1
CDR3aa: CASSVGRGTEAFF
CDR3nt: TGTGCCAGCAGTGTTGGGAGGGGAACTGAAGCTTTCTTT

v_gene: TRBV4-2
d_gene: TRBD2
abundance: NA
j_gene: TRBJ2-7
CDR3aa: CASSRGTSGGAWLEQYF
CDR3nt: TGTGCCAGCAGCCGTGGGACTAGCGGGGGGGCCTGGCTCGAGCAGTACTTC

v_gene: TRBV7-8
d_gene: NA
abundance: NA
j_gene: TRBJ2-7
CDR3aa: CASEGGGNEQYF
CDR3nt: TGTGCCAGCGAAGGGGGGGGGAACGAGCAGTACTTC

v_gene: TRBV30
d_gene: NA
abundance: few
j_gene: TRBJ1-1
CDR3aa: CAWNDGGNTEAFF
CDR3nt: TGTGCCTGGAATGACGGGGGAAACACTGAAGCTTTCTTT

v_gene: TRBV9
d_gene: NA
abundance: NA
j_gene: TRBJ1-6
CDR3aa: CASSPPGLQNSPLHF
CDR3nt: TGTGCCAGCAGCCCGCCGGGACTTCAAAATTCACCCCTCCACTTT

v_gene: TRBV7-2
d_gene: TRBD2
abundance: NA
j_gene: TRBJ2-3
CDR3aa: CASSDPLAGDPDTQYF
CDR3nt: TGTGCCAGCAGCGACCCCTTAGCGGGGGACCCAGATACGCAGTATTTT

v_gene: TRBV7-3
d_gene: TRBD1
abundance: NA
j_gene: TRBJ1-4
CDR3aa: CAGTDKGKLFF
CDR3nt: TGTGCCGGGACAGACAAAGGAAAACTGTTTTTT

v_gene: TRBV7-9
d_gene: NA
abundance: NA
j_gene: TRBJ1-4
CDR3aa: CASSPRRDATNEKLFF
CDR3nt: TGTGCCAGCAGCCCCCGGAGGGATGCAACTAATGAAAAACTGTTTTTT

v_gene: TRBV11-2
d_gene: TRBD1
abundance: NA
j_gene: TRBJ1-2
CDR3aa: CASSGDRSYYGYTF
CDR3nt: TGTGCCAGCAGCGGGGACAGGAGTTATTATGGCTACACCTTC

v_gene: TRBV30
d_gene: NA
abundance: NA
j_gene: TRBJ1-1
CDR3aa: CAWTRDRRTEAFF
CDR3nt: TGTGCCTGGACTCGGGATAGGAGGACTGAAGCTTTCTTT

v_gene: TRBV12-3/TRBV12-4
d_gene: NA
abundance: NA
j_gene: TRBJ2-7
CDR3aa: CASNNRDYEQYF
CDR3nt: TGTGCCAGCAACAACAGGGACTACGAGCAGTACTTC

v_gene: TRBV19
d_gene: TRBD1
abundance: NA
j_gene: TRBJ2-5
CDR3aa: CASSPRTGGWETQYF
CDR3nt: TGTGCCAGTAGTCCTCGGACAGGGGGCTGGGAGACCCAGTACTTC

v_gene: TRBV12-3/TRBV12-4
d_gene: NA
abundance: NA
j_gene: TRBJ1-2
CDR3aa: CASSLSSGVGYTF
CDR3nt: TGTGCCAGCAGTTTAAGCTCAGGGGTTGGCTACACCTTC